This TCR beta chain was identified in a study of T cells of healthy individuals. MiXCR was run by TCRdb on the 5' RACE reads, yielding one entry per CDR3 protein. The sample yields some 41,000 distinct CDR3 sequences, 4% to 5% seen once. This CDR3 has 14 amino acids. Looked up from germline, CDR1 is MNHEY and CDR2 is SMNVEV (reference sequence). Trimming left V 3 bases short and J 4 bases short, with 12 bases between. The table lists this clonotype with many counts. The chain combines TRBV27 with TRBJ1-1, with a possible D match to TRBD1 (6 bases). This clonotype originated in a human donor in good health. CDR3 sequence (DNA): TGTGCCAGCAGTTTTAACAGGGTGAGCACTGAAGCTTTCTTT. Translation: CASSFNRVSTEAFF.